Below, 21 T cell receptor beta chains from the same sample are listed, as sequenced in a study. MiXCR, run by TCRdb on the 5' RACE reads, gives a single entry per CDR3 protein. The sample consists of approximately 60,000 distinct CDR3 sequences, under 25% of them appearing once. The sorted Tregs were CD4+CD25+CD127-/low cells. Sequencing was carried out using tumor-infiltrating Tregs sorted from the breast tumor. The origin of the receptors is a female donor with breast cancer.

This clonotype came up a few times. The J gene is TRBJ2-1, the V gene TRBV20-1, with 11 bases identical to TRBD2. J lost 4 bases, V lost 3 bases, and 5 bases had no gene match. The V gene's germline CDR1 is DFQATT and CDR2 SNEGSKA (reference sequence). The CDR3 sequence is 15 residues long. CDR3 DNA: TGCAGTGCTAGGGCGACTAGCGGGGTGTACAATGAGCAGTTCTTC. Protein: CSARATSGVYNEQFF.

The chain recombines TRBV20-1 with TRBJ2-2, with 10 bases aligning to TRBD1. The CDR3 is 17 residues long. The germline V gene encodes CDR1 DFQATT and CDR2 SNEGSKA (reference sequence). V shed 3 bases and J 3 bases; nucleotides not matched to a gene: 10. This chain's CDR3 is CSARGDRGVTDTGELFF. The CDR3 bases are TGCAGTGCTAGGGGGGACAGGGGAGTTACGGACACCGGGGAGCTGTTTTTT.

This clonotype was picked up a small number of times. The V gene is TRBV5-6, the J gene TRBJ1-1; possibly TRBD1 for D (6 bases). V was shortened by 0 bases and J by 4 bases, with 16 bases between the two germline ends. The CDR3 loop spans 16 amino acids. Germline V gene data show CDR1 as SGHDT and CDR2 as YYEEEE. For the CDR3, the DNA is TGTGCCAGCAGCTTGGGTCAGGGGCGCAGTTTCACTGAAGCTTTCTTT. Its protein is CASSLGQGRSFTEAFF. Full variable domain (remainder filled in from reference TRBV5-6 and TRBJ1-1): DAGVTQSPTHLIKTRGQQVTLRCSPKSGHDTVSWYQQALGQGPQFIFQYYEEEERQRGNFPDRFSGHQFPNYSSELNVNALLLGDSALYLCASSLGQGRSFTEAFFGQGTRLTVV.

This clonotype came up a few times. V is TRBV3-1 and J is TRBJ2-5, with 10 bases that match TRBD1. With 3 bases clipped from V and 2 bases from J, the junction kept 6 bases outside the gene matches. CDR1 is LGHDT, CDR2 YNNKEL, per germline (reference sequence). The CDR3 is 16 residues long. As DNA, the CDR3 is TGTGCCAGCAGCCATGCTCGGACAGGGGGGCAAGAGACCCAGTACTTC. Translation gives CASSHARTGGQETQYF.

This clonotype has just a few counts. The gene calls are TRBV30 and TRBJ2-3, with TRBD2 identical over 10 bases. The V gene's germline CDR1 is GTSNPN and CDR2 SVGIG (reference sequence). The CDR3 sequence is 19 residues long. Losses at the gene ends were 4 bases for V and 1 base for J; bases not matched to a gene: 17. The DNA for the CDR3 is TGTGCCTGGAAACTGGAGGTCTCCCTAGCGGGAGATGGCACAGATACGCAGTATTTT. Translating gives CAWKLEVSLAGDGTDTQYF.

Here the CDR3 reads CASSYSNRISYEQYF. DNA of the CDR3: TGTGCCAGCAGTTACTCGAACCGGATTTCCTACGAGCAGTACTTC. The chain couples TRBV6-2 or TRBV6-3 to TRBJ2-7; D remains unclear. This CDR3 is built from 15 residues. The germline CDR1 and CDR2 sequences are MNHEY and SVGEGT. Deletions cut 0 bases from V and 1 base from J, with 10 bases between.

This clonotype turned up a few times. The chain combines TRBV11-1 with TRBJ2-7, with D possibly matching TRBD1 (5 bases). V lost 5 bases to trimming and J lost 2 bases, with 13 bases between them. Germline V lookup: CDR1 SGHAT, CDR2 FQDESV (reference sequence). The CDR3 runs 14 residues. The chain's CDR3 is CASSQTTGPYEQYF. The DNA for the CDR3 is TGTGCCAGCAGCCAAACAACAGGACCCTACGAGCAGTACTTC.

This clonotype was counted once. Possible read error: a much larger clone is one base away. This chain joins TRBV7-2 and TRBJ2-7; D uncertain. Germline CDR1 and CDR2: SGHTA and FQGNSA. This CDR3 is 11 amino acids long. The germline V and J ends were trimmed by 4 bases and 6 bases, with 7 bases remaining between them. The CDR3 is CASSSQCEQYF. For the CDR3, the DNA is TGTGCCAGCAGCTCCCAGTGCGAGCAGTACTTC.

This rearrangement joins TRBV20-1 to TRBJ2-3; 12 bases are shared with TRBD2. With V trimmed by 3 bases and J by 2 bases, 6 bases remained unmatched. CDR3 size: 16 residues. In germline, CDR1 is DFQATT, CDR2 SNEGSKA (reference sequence). The CDR3 loop reads CSARYSSGGATDTQYF. The DNA of the CDR3 is TGCAGTGCTAGGTATTCTAGCGGGGGGGCCACAGATACGCAGTATTTT.

CDR3 amino acids: CASSRQDTYEQYF. CDR3 DNA: TGTGCCAGCTCACGTCAAGACACCTACGAGCAGTACTTC. The rearrangement joins TRBV18 to TRBJ2-7; D is ambiguous. The germline CDR1 and CDR2 sequences are KGHSH and LQKENI. The CDR3 has 13 amino acids. Trimming left V 4 bases short and J 2 bases short, with 9 bases between.

This clonotype has only a few counts. The chain uses TRBV6-6 and TRBJ2-7; D is possibly TRBD2 (7 bases). CDR1 is MNHNY, CDR2 SVGAGI, per germline (reference sequence). V dropped 2 bases and J dropped 5 bases, with 13 bases sitting between them. The CDR3 is 14 residues long. CDR3 residues: CASSYGGGSDEQYF. The CDR3 DNA follows: TGTGCCAGCAGTTACGGGGGCGGGAGTGACGAGCAGTACTTC.

The chain carries TRBV7-9 and TRBJ2-7, with TRBD1 identical over 7 bases. Losses at the gene ends were 0 bases for V and 2 bases for J; bases not matched to a gene: 10. The CDR3 runs to 17 residues. Germline values: CDR1 SEHNR, CDR2 FQNEAQ (reference sequence). Here the CDR3 reads CASSLAVLGQKTYEQYF. In DNA, the CDR3 is TGTGCCAGCAGCTTAGCGGTTTTGGGACAGAAGACCTACGAGCAGTACTTC.

This clonotype was recorded only once. V is TRBV12-3 or TRBV12-4 and J is TRBJ1-3; 9 positions agree with TRBD1. CDR3 length: 13 residues. V was clipped by 6 bases and J by 8 bases; unmatched bases: 5. CDR3 sequence: CASRDRGRDTIYF. The DNA of the CDR3 is TGTGCCAGCAGGGACAGGGGCAGGGACACCATATATTTT.

This clonotype has only a few counts. The chain is built from TRBV7-9 and TRBJ2-2; no firm D call. The CDR3 consists of 15 residues. The germline V gene encodes CDR1 SEHNR and CDR2 FQNEAQ (reference sequence). V shed 1 base and J shed 4 bases, with 10 bases lying between them. Here the CDR3 DNA reads TGTGCCAGCAGCTTAGTTGGGGTACGCACCGGGGAGCTGTTTTTT. This codes for CASSLVGVRTGELFF.

The chain joins TRBV7-6 to TRBJ2-3; the match to TRBD1 covers 7 bases. V lost 4 bases to trimming and J lost 7 bases; unmatched junction nucleotides: 14. The germline gives CDR1 SGHVS, CDR2 FNYEAQ. The CDR3 length is 16 residues. The DNA of the CDR3 is TGTGCCAGCAGCTCCCGGACAGGCCCATGGCGATATACGCAGTATTTT. This sequence encodes CASSSRTGPWRYTQYF.

This clonotype was recorded a few times. The chain carries TRBV5-1 and TRBJ1-1, with a tentative D call TRBD1 (5 bases). Trimming pared 4 bases from V and 5 bases from J, leaving 18 bases between. The CDR3 runs 15 residues. CDR1 is SGHRS, CDR2 YFSETQ, per germline. CDR3 protein: CASSPMGSGETEAFF. The CDR3 nucleotides are TGCGCCAGCAGCCCTATGGGTTCGGGGGAAACTGAAGCTTTCTTT.

V is TRBV6-5 and J is TRBJ2-3; D tentatively reads TRBD1 or TRBD2 (6 bases each). Deletions cut 6 bases from V and 0 bases from J, with 13 bases between. The V gene's germline CDR1 is MNHEY and CDR2 SVGAGI. The CDR3 extends over 15 amino acids. CDR3 nucleotide sequence: TGTGCCAGCAGCTCCCGGGGGCCTAGCACAGATACGCAGTATTTT. Encoded protein: CASSSRGPSTDTQYF.

The chain carries TRBV6-6 and TRBJ1-2; tentative D call: TRBD1 (6 bases). This CDR3 has 14 residues. Germline V gives CDR1 MNHNY, CDR2 SVGAGI (reference sequence). Trimming removed 4 bases from V and 4 bases from J, with 13 bases in between. CDR3 nucleotides: TGTGCCAGCAGTTCCTCGGGACACCTCTATGGCTACACCTTC. It codes for CASSSSGHLYGYTF.

As for this clonotype: This clone may be a read error of a much larger clone one base away. The chain combines TRBV28 with TRBJ1-5; 9 positions agree with TRBD1. Per the germline V gene, CDR1 is MDHEN and CDR2 is SYDVKM. The length of the CDR3 is 16 residues. The CDR3 DNA is TGTGCCTGCAGTTTGTTCCGGACAGGGGAGAATCAGCCCCAGCATTTT. This gives the protein CACSLFRTGENQPQHF.

This clonotype was seen just once. DNA for the CDR3: TGTGCCAGCAGCTTAGAGTCCCTGAGGTGGGATTCTAGCACAGATACGCAGTATTTT. Translation gives CASSLESLRWDSSTDTQYF. This chain links TRBV13 with TRBJ2-3; D is unclear. The germline V gene encodes CDR1 PRHDT and CDR2 FYEKMQ (reference sequence). This CDR3 has 19 amino acids. Trimming pared 1 base from V and 0 bases from J, leaving 20 bases between. Combining the CDR3 with reference TRBV13 and TRBJ2-3 gives the whole variable domain AAGVIQSPRHLIKEKRETATLKCYPIPRHDTVYWYQQGPGQDPQFLISFYEKMQSDKGSIPDRFSAQQFSDYHSELNMSSLELGDSALYFCASSLESLRWDSSTDTQYFGPGTRLTVL.

This clonotype was seen a few times. This chain uses TRBV12-3 or TRBV12-4 with TRBJ2-5; no reliable D call. Trimming pared 2 bases from V and 5 bases from J, leaving 9 bases between. The CDR3 runs 13 residues. CDR3 in DNA: TGTGCCAGCAGTTTACATCAAGGGGAGACCCAGTACTTC. Amino acids: CASSLHQGETQYF.